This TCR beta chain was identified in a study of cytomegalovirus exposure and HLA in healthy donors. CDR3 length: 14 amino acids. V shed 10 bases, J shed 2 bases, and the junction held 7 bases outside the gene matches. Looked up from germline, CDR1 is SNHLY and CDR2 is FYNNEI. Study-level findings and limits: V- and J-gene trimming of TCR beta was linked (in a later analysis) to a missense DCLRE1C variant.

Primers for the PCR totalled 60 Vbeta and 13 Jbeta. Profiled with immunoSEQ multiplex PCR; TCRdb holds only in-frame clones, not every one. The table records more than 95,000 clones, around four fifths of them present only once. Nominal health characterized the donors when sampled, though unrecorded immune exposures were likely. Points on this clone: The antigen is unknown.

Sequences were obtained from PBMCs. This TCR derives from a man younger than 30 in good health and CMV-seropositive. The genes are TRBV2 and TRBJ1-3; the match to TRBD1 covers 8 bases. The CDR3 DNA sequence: TGTGCCATCATCCCAGGGGGCACTGGAAACACCATATATTTT. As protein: CAIIPGGTGNTIYF.